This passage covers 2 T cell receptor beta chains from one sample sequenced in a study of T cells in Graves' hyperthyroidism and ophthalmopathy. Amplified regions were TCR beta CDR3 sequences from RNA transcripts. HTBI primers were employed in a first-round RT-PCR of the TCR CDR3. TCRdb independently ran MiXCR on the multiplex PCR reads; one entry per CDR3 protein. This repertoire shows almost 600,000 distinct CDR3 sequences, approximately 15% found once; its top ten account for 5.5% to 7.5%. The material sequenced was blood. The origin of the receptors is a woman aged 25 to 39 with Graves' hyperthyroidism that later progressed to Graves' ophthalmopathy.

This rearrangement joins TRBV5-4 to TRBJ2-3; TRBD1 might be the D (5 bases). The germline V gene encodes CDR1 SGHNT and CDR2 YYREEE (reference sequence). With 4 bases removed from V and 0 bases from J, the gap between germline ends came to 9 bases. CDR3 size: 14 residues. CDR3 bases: TGTGCCAGCAGCCTCGACAGTAGCACAGATACGCAGTATTTT. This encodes CASSLDSSTDTQYF.

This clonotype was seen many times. The CDR3 DNA follows: TGCAGTGCTAAAGAGGGGCGGGGTTGGGATACGCAGTATTTT. This encodes CSAKEGRGWDTQYF. This rearrangement joins TRBV20-1 to TRBJ2-3, with D possibly being TRBD2 (6 bases). The V end lost 4 bases, the J end lost 6 bases, and 17 bases lay between the germline ends. Germline V CDR1 and CDR2: DFQATT, SNEGSKA (reference sequence). CDR3 size: 14 residues.